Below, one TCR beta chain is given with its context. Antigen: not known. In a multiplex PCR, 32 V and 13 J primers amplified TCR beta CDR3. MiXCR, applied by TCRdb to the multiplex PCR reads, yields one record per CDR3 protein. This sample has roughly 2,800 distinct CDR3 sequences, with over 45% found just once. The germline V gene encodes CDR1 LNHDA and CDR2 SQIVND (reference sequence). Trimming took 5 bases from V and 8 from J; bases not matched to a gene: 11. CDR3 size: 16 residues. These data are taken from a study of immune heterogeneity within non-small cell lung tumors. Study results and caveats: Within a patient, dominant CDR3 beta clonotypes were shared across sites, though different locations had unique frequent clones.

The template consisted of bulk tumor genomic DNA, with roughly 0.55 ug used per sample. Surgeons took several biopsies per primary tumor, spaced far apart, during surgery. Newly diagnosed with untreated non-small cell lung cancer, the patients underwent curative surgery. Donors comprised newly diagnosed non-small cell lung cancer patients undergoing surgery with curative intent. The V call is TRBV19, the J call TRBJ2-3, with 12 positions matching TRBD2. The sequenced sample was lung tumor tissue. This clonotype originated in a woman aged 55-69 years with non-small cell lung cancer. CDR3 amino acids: CASSPGLAGFHGTQYF. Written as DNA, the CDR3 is TGTGCCAGTAGTCCGGGACTAGCGGGTTTCCACGGTACGCAGTATTTT.